The clone carrying this T cell receptor (beta chain) was picked up a small number of times. TCRdb fed the 5' RACE reads into MiXCR, producing one record per CDR3 protein. Seen here are 80,000 to 100,000 distinct CDR3 sequences, roughly 10% observed once, and the top ten hold about 15%. The junction had 2 bases not matched to a gene; V was cut back by 3 bases and J by 5 bases. CDR1 is SGHNT and CDR2 is YYREEE in the germline V gene (reference sequence). The CDR3 totals 13 residues. This sample is part of a study of T cells after yellow fever vaccination. This chain uses TRBV5-4 with TRBJ1-1, with TRBD1 matching over 9 bases. The sequencing here drew on CD8+ T cells not binding an NS4B(214-222) dextramer, sorted from PBMCs, taken more than 14 days after the first yellow fever vaccination. This clonotype was sampled from a man aged 18 to 35 who received the YFV17D yellow fever vaccine. CDR3 in DNA: TGTGCCAGCAGCTGGACAGGGGAGACTGAAGCTTTCTTT. Protein product: CASSWTGETEAFF.